The 8 T cell receptor beta chains listed next were all sequenced from one sample in a study of OX40 agonist ivuxolimab in advanced cancers. The assay was immunoSEQ multiplex PCR, and TCRdb's table has in-frame clones only and misses some. Among some 74,000 clones listed, approximately 78% were seen once. The source material was CD4+ or CD8+ T cells sorted from blood, sampled in a trial of the OX40 agonist ivuxolimab. These receptors originate from an adult with an advanced solid tumor such as melanoma, head and neck, liver or kidney cancer.

The V and J genes are TRBV13 and TRBJ2-7; TRBD2 agrees at 10 bases. V shed 0 bases and J 4 bases; nucleotides not matched to a gene: 18. This CDR3 contains 20 residues. The germline gives CDR1 PRHDT, CDR2 FYEKMQ (reference sequence). CDR3 nucleotides: TGTGCCAGCAGCTTAGGTTCAGCGGGAGGGCCATGGGGGCTTGAGTACGAGCAGTACTTC. Its translation is CASSLGSAGGPWGLEYEQYF.

The chain employs TRBV4-2 and TRBJ2-1; TRBD2 agrees at 8 bases. Germline V lookup: CDR1 LGHNA, CDR2 YNFKEQ. CDR3 length: 16 amino acids. The ends lost 0 bases at V and 8 bases at J; junction bases unmatched: 9. DNA of the CDR3: TGTGCCAGCAGCCAAGATCGATCGGGAGGGCCAGATGAGCAGTTCTTC. This gives the protein CASSQDRSGGPDEQFF.

The rearrangement links TRBV5-1 to TRBJ2-2, with 12 nucleotides matching TRBD1. The V gene end was trimmed by 0 bases and the J gene end by 6 bases; junction bases not matched to a gene: 6. CDR1 SGHRS and CDR2 YFSETQ come from the germline V gene. The CDR3 spans 17 residues. The CDR3 DNA reads as TGCGCCAGCAGCTTGGCGGGACAGGGGGCCGGGGCCGGGGAGCTGTTTTTT. Its translation is CASSLAGQGAGAGELFF. The complete variable domain, with remaining parts taken from reference TRBV5-1 and TRBJ2-2, reads KAGVTQTPRYLIKTRGQQVTLSCSPISGHRSVSWYQQTPGQGLQFLFEYFSETQRNKGNFPGRFSGRQFSNSRSEMNVSTLELGDSALYLCASSLAGQGAGAGELFFGEGSRLTVL.

On this clone itself: Relative to the germline gene, one junction end is altered; a read error may explain this. The rearrangement links TRBV2 to TRBJ1-2; D gene ambiguous. There are 12 residues in the CDR3. In germline, CDR1 is SNHLY, CDR2 FYNNEI. The CDR3 DNA follows: TGTGCCAGCAGGGAAGAAAGCTCTGGCTACACCTTC. Protein sequence: CASREESSGYTF. Combining the CDR3 with reference TRBV2 and TRBJ1-2 gives the whole variable domain EPEVTQTPSHQVTQMGQEVILRCVPISNHLYFYWYRQILGQKVEFLVSFYNNEISEKSEIFDDQFSVERPDGSNFTLKIRSTKLEDSAMYFCASREESSGYTFGSGTRLTVV.

The chain carries TRBV7-8 and TRBJ1-1; possibly TRBD1 for D (5 bases). Germline CDR1 SGHVS, CDR2 FQNEAQ. V dropped 6 bases and J dropped 0 bases, with 11 bases sitting between them. The CDR3 has 14 amino acids. The DNA of the CDR3 is TGTGCCAGCAGACTCGGGACCATGAACACTGAAGCTTTCTTT. Translated: CASRLGTMNTEAFF.

The CDR3 protein is CASSLGGADTQYF. DNA for the CDR3: TGTGCCAGCAGCTTAGGCGGGGCCGATACGCAGTATTTT. The genes are TRBV11-2 and TRBJ2-3; possible D gene TRBD2, 6 bases. V lost 1 base to trimming and J lost 6 bases, with 8 bases between them. CDR1 is SGHAT and CDR2 is FQNNGV in the germline V gene. CDR3 length equals 13 residues.

J is TRBJ1-6 and V is TRBV19; perhaps TRBD1 as D (5 bases). CDR1 and CDR2 from the germline V gene are LNHDA and SQIVND (reference sequence). The CDR3 is 16 residues long. V lost 7 bases and J 0 bases, leaving 13 bases between the germline ends. CDR3 bases: TGTGCCAGTAACACCCCAGGGAGCTCCTATAATTCACCCCTCCACTTT. Translated, it gives CASNTPGSSYNSPLHF.

J is TRBJ2-6 and V is TRBV18; 8 positions agree with TRBD1. Per germline, CDR1 KGHSH and CDR2 LQKENI. CDR3 length equals 17 residues. V gave up 7 bases and J gave up 0 bases; unmatched junction bases: 8. The CDR3 bases are TGTGCCAGCTACTCAGGGGGCAGCTCCTCTGGGGCCAACGTCCTGACTTTC. The encoded protein is CASYSGGSSSGANVLTF.